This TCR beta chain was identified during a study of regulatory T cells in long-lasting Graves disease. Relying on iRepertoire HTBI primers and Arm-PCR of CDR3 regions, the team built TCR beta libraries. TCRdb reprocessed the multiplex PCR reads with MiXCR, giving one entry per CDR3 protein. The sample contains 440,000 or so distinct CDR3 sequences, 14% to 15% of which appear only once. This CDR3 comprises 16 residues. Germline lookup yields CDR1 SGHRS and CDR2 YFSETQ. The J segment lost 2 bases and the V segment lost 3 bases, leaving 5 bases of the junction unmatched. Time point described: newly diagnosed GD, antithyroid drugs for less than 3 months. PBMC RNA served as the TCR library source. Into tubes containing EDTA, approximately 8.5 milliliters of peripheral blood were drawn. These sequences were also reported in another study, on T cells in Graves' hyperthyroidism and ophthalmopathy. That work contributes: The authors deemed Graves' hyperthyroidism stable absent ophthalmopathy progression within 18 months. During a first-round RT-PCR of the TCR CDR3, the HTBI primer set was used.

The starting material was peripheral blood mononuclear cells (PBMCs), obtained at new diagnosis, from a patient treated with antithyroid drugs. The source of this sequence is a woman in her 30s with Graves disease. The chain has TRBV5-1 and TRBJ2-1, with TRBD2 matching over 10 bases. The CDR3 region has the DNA TGCGCCAGCAGCTCTAGCGGGAGTCATCCCTACAATGAGCAGTTCTTC. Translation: CASSSSGSHPYNEQFF. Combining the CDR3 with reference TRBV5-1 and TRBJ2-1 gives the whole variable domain KAGVTQTPRYLIKTRGQQVTLSCSPISGHRSVSWYQQTPGQGLQFLFEYFSETQRNKGNFPGRFSGRQFSNSRSEMNVSTLELGDSALYLCASSSSGSHPYNEQFFGPGTRLTVL.